This is a list of T cell receptor beta chains from one sample in a study of PD-1 blockade in mismatch repair-deficient tumors. Method: immunoSEQ multiplex PCR; TCRdb's copy keeps in-frame clones and lacks some. Of roughly 13,000 clones in the sample, 84% are singletons; the top ten hold 20% to 25%. The antigens these receptors bind are not known. The sample consisted of cells cultured in vitro, taken from a patient treated with pembrolizumab. The receptor set was obtained from an adult with mismatch repair-deficient cancer. The CDR3 runs from the conserved cysteine through the conserved F or W. The D gene is left open where the match is weak. The size of a clone is reported for some rows only, either as once, few or many, or as a class for expanded clones.

V	D	J	size	DNA	CDR3
TRBV6-5	.	TRBJ2-5	.	TGTGCCAGCAGTTGGCAGGACCAAGAGACCCAGTACTTC	CASSWQDQETQYF
TRBV7-3	TRBD2	TRBJ2-1	.	TGTGCCAGCAGCCCGCCCCAAGCGGGAGCGGACAATGAGCAGTTCTTC	CASSPPQAGADNEQFF
TRBV11-2	TRBD1	TRBJ2-1	.	TGTGCCAGCAGCTACCGACAGGGTGAGCAGTTCTTC	CASSYRQGEQFF
TRBV7-2	TRBD2	TRBJ2-1	.	TGTGCCAGCAGCGCCTCTAGCGGGCTCTACAATGAGCAGTTCTTC	CASSASSGLYNEQFF
TRBV29-1	TRBD1	TRBJ2-7	.	TGCAGCGTCGATACAGGGGCCCACGAGCAGTACTTC	CSVDTGAHEQYF
TRBV7-3	.	TRBJ2-1	.	TGTGCCAGCAGCTTAATGGGGGGTGAGCAGTTCTTC	CASSLMGGEQFF
TRBV5-4	.	TRBJ1-5	.	TGTGCCAGCAGCTTGGGTGGACCTGATAGCAATCAGCCCCAGCATTTT	CASSLGGPDSNQPQHF
TRBV7-3	.	TRBJ2-1	few	TGTGCCAGCAGCTCCGGGACGTATTATGGCGTTGAGCAGTTCTTC	CASSSGTYYGVEQFF
TRBV11-3	.	TRBJ2-1	once	TGTGCCAGCAGCTTCGAGGGGACTTGGGGCAATGAGCAGTTCTTC	CASSFEGTWGNEQFF
TRBV27	.	TRBJ1-3	.	TGTGCCAGCAGTTTATCGGGGGGTTCTGGAAACACCATATATTTT	CASSLSGGSGNTIYF
TRBV7-2	.	TRBJ2-2	.	TGTGCCAGCAGCTCCCAGGGCACCGGGGAGCTGTTTTTT	CASSSQGTGELFF
TRBV9	.	TRBJ2-1	few	TGTGCCAGCAGCGGTGGACTAGGGGGTTCCTACAATGAGCAGTTCTTC	CASSGGLGGSYNEQFF
TRBV5-1	.	TRBJ2-3	.	TGCGCCAGCAGCTTGGCAATAGGGGGAGAAATCGGCACAGATACGCAGTATTTT	CASSLAIGGEIGTDTQYF
TRBV6-1	.	TRBJ1-2	.	TGTGCCAGCTATACTCCGGGTACCGGCTACACCTTC	CASYTPGTGYTF
TRBV19	TRBD2	TRBJ2-1	.	TGTGCCAGTAGTCGTACTAGCGGGAGATGGGGTGAGCAGTTCTTC	CASSRTSGRWGEQFF
TRBV11-2	TRBD2	TRBJ2-7	.	TGTGCCAGCAGACGGACTAGCGGGAGATTCCACGAGCAGTACTTC	CASRRTSGRFHEQYF
TRBV11-2	TRBD2	TRBJ2-1	.	TGTGCCAGCAGCTTAGTACTAGCGGGTTACAATGAGCAGTTCTTC	CASSLVLAGYNEQFF
TRBV7-8	.	TRBJ2-2	.	TGTGCCAGCAGCCTGCGGAGGGGGGGCGGGGAGCTGTTTTTT	CASSLRRGGGELFF
TRBV6-1	TRBD1	TRBJ2-2	.	TGTGCCAGCAGGCGGATGACAGGGAGCACCGGGGAGCTGTTTTTT	CASRRMTGSTGELFF
TRBV19	TRBD1	TRBJ1-5	.	TGTGCCAGTAGTATTTTGGACAGGGGATGGCAGCCCCAGCATTTT	CASSILDRGWQPQHF
TRBV20-1	.	TRBJ2-1	.	TGCAGTGTCCGCTCGGAGCGTGGGCAGTTCTTC	CSVRSERGQFF
TRBV21-1	.	TRBJ2-7	.	TGTGCCAGCAGCTCCAGGACAGGGAAAGAGCAGTACTTC	CASSSRTGKEQYF
TRBV27	TRBD2	TRBJ2-7	large	TGTGCCAGCCAGTCTGGGCGGGAGGGGAGCGAGCAGTACTTC	CASQSGREGSEQYF
TRBV6-5	TRBD1	TRBJ1-5	.	TGTGCCAGCAGTTCAAAGGGGACAGGGGGAAATCAGCCCCAGCATTTT	CASSSKGTGGNQPQHF
TRBV13	TRBD1	TRBJ2-7	.	TGTGCCAGCAGCTCCCAACCCACCCGACAGGGCTACGAGCAGTACTTC	CASSSQPTRQGYEQYF
TRBV1	.	TRBJ1-1	.	TGCACCAGCAGCCGTTGGCGCGGAACTGAAGCTTTCTTT	CTSSRWRGTEAFF
TRBV5-1	TRBD2	TRBJ2-3	.	TGCGCCAGCAGCTTGGGACTAGCGGGAACAAGCACAGATACGCAGTATTTT	CASSLGLAGTSTDTQYF
TRBV5-1	TRBD1	TRBJ1-1	few	TGCGCCAGCAGCCCTGGGACAGTGAACACTGAAGCTTTCTTT	CASSPGTVNTEAFF
TRBV6-1	.	TRBJ1-2	.	TGTGCCAGCAACCCGGGTGCAGGCTACACCTTC	CASNPGAGYTF
TRBV29-1	TRBD1	TRBJ1-2	.	TGCAGCGTCGACCCAGGGACAGCTAACTATGGCTACACCTTC	CSVDPGTANYGYTF
TRBV21-1	.	TRBJ2-7	.	TGTGCCAGAAGCAACGCGATCAGGGCTTCGAGCTACGAGCAGTACTTC	CARSNAIRASSYEQYF
TRBV10-3	TRBD2	TRBJ2-3	.	TGTGCCATCAGTGAAGGGACTAGCGGTCTCACAGATACGCAGTATTTT	CAISEGTSGLTDTQYF
TRBV5-6	TRBD2	TRBJ2-1	.	TGTGCCAGCAGCTTCAGGGGGCTAGCGGGAGTTGAGCAGTTCTTC	CASSFRGLAGVEQFF
TRBV2	.	TRBJ1-4	.	TGTGCCGGCAAGCGGGGCAGCGAAAAACTGTTTTTT	CAGKRGSEKLFF
TRBV15	.	TRBJ1-1	.	TGTGCCACCAGCAGAGAGATGGTTACTGAAGCTTTCTTT	CATSREMVTEAFF
TRBV5-1	.	TRBJ2-3	few	TGCGCCAGCAGCTTGGGGACTAGCACAGATACGCAGTATTTT	CASSLGTSTDTQYF
TRBV27	.	TRBJ2-3	.	TGTGCCAGCAGTTTCAACGGACTGCTTGATACGCAGTATTTT	CASSFNGLLDTQYF
TRBV5-1	.	TRBJ2-5	.	TGCGCCAGCAGTGCGGCGGTACAAGAGACCCAGTACTTC	CASSAAVQETQYF
TRBV5-1	TRBD1	TRBJ1-1	.	TGCGCCAGCAGCCAAACACAGGGGGCGATTGAAGCTTTCTTT	CASSQTQGAIEAFF
TRBV10-1	.	TRBJ2-1	.	TGCGCCAGCAGTGAGATGGGGATTTACAATGAGCAGTTCTTC	CASSEMGIYNEQFF
TRBV19	TRBD2	TRBJ2-3	.	TGTGCCAGTAGTATAGATCGGGCGGGAGGACTAGATACGCAGTATTTT	CASSIDRAGGLDTQYF
TRBV4-1	TRBD2	TRBJ2-1	.	TGCGCCAGCAGCCAAGAAGGCGGACTAGCGGGAGGGCTGTCCTACAATGAGCAGTTCTTC	CASSQEGGLAGGLSYNEQFF
TRBV12-5	.	TRBJ2-7	few	TGTGCTAGTGGTTTGCAACAGGGCTACGAGCAGTACTTC	CASGLQQGYEQYF
TRBV5-1	TRBD1	TRBJ2-7	.	TGCGCCAGCAGCTCAGGAACCGGGACAGGTGGGGAGCAGTACTTC	CASSSGTGTGGEQYF